One sample yielded the 25 T cell receptor beta chains listed below, sequenced in a study of cytomegalovirus exposure and HLA in healthy donors. Produced via immunoSEQ multiplex PCR; TCRdb's table is partial and in-frame only. Of some 160,000 clones in the sample, approximately 93% were seen once. Material for sequencing was PBMCs. All receptors come from a man younger than 35 in good health and CMV-seronegative.

The J gene is TRBJ2-7, the V gene TRBV19, with D perhaps TRBD2 (6 bases). The V gene lost 3 bases and the J gene lost 2 bases, with 14 bases spanning the gap. CDR3 length equals 15 residues. Looked up from germline, CDR1 is LNHDA and CDR2 is SQIVND (reference sequence). CDR3 bases: TGTGCCAGTAGTATCGGAGGACTACTCACCTACGAGCAGTACTTC. This translates into CASSIGGLLTYEQYF.

The rearrangement links TRBV27 to TRBJ1-5, with TRBD1 matching 12 bases. V was clipped by 5 bases and J by 6 bases; unmatched bases: 8. Per the germline V gene, CDR1 is MNHEY and CDR2 is SMNVEV (reference sequence). The CDR3 runs to 16 residues. The CDR3 DNA follows: TGTGCCAGCAGTCTTACCGGGACAGGGGGCACTCAGCCCCAGCATTTT. Its protein product is CASSLTGTGGTQPQHF.

The V and J genes are TRBV27 and TRBJ2-3, with a tentative D call TRBD1 (6 bases). The germline V and J ends were trimmed by 3 bases and 3 bases, with 10 bases remaining between them. Germline V gene data show CDR1 as MNHEY and CDR2 as SMNVEV (reference sequence). The CDR3 runs to 14 residues. CDR3 protein: CASSFDQGTDTQYF. CDR3 nucleotide sequence: TGTGCCAGCAGTTTCGACCAGGGGACAGATACGCAGTATTTT.

The count of this clone is one. The chain carries TRBV7-8 and TRBJ1-4, with D maybe TRBD1 (6 bases). The CDR3 has 16 amino acids. V was cut by 4 bases and J by 10 bases, with 22 bases left in between. Germline CDR1 and CDR2: SGHVS and FQNEAQ. Here the CDR3 reads CASSSIRDTISGKLFF. The DNA of the CDR3 is TGTGCCAGCAGCTCAATACGGGACACCATATCTGGAAAACTGTTTTTT.

J is TRBJ1-1 and V is TRBV5-6, with 9 bases matching TRBD1. After removal of 4 bases from V and 4 bases from J, the junction contained 5 bases not matched to a gene. The CDR3 contains 14 residues. Germline CDR1 SGHDT, CDR2 YYEEEE. CDR3 nucleotide sequence: TGTGCCAGCAGCGCCCACAGGGGGCTCACTGAAGCTTTCTTT. Translated, it gives CASSAHRGLTEAFF.

This clone was found once. V and J are TRBV11-2 and TRBJ2-1; 8 nucleotides agree with TRBD2. V lost 5 bases to trimming and J lost 7 bases; unmatched junction nucleotides: 7. The CDR3 has 14 residues. CDR1 SGHAT and CDR2 FQNNGV come from the germline V gene. CDR3 protein: CASSPSLAVNEQFF. The CDR3 DNA sequence: TGTGCCAGCAGCCCCTCACTAGCGGTAAATGAGCAGTTCTTC.

The chain links TRBV5-4 to TRBJ2-2; the D is unclear. The CDR3 sequence is 16 residues long. CDR1 is SGHNT and CDR2 is YYREEE in the germline V gene (reference sequence). Deletions cut 2 bases from V and 2 bases from J, with 13 bases between. The CDR3 nucleotides read TGTGCCAGCAGCTTTTCGGTCACTTTCAACACCGGGGAGCTGTTTTTT. The encoded protein is CASSFSVTFNTGELFF. The complete variable domain, with remaining parts taken from reference TRBV5-4 and TRBJ2-2, reads ETGVTQSPTHLIKTRGQQVTLRCSSQSGHNTVSWYQQALGQGPQFIFQYYREEENGRGNFPPRFSGLQFPNYSSELNVNALELDDSALYLCASSFSVTFNTGELFFGEGSRLTVL.

The chain employs TRBV28 and TRBJ2-1; D gene uncertain. The ends were cut back, 10 bases at V and 8 bases at J, with 12 bases in the middle. The CDR3 runs 11 residues. Germline lookup yields CDR1 MDHEN and CDR2 SYDVKM. CDR3 amino acids: CATSKPDEQFF. CDR3 coding DNA: TGTGCCACCTCGAAGCCGGATGAGCAGTTCTTC.

The V and J genes are TRBV27 and TRBJ2-2; the match to TRBD2 covers 14 bases. The CDR3 contains 16 residues. Germline V gene sequence: CDR1 MNHEY, CDR2 SMNVEV (reference sequence). V lost 5 bases, J lost 3 bases, and 2 bases stayed unmatched. CDR3 residues: CASSPGLAGDTGELFF. The DNA for the CDR3 is TGTGCCAGCAGTCCGGGACTAGCGGGAGACACCGGGGAGCTGTTTTTT.

This clone has only one observation. The rearrangement joins TRBV19 to TRBJ1-2, with a possible D match to TRBD1 (6 bases). Germline V gene sequence: CDR1 LNHDA, CDR2 SQIVND (reference sequence). V lost 4 bases and J 13 bases, leaving 22 bases between the germline ends. CDR3 size: 14 residues. The CDR3 DNA is TGTGCCAGTAGTACCGGCGGACAGCTTCTGGGGATCACCTTC. Residues: CASSTGGQLLGITF.

The chain couples TRBV6-1 to TRBJ1-2; TRBD1 might be the D (6 bases). Deletions cut 6 bases from V and 4 bases from J, with 12 bases between. CDR3 length: 13 amino acids. Germline V gene sequence: CDR1 MNHNS, CDR2 SASEGT. The CDR3 loop is CASRNDRFYGYTF. The DNA for the CDR3 is TGTGCCAGCAGAAACGACAGGTTCTATGGCTACACCTTC.

V usage is TRBV2 and J usage is TRBJ1-5, with 8 bases aligning to TRBD1. Germline V gene sequence: CDR1 SNHLY, CDR2 FYNNEI. The CDR3 is made up of 12 amino acids. Unmatched junction bases numbered 3, after V lost 5 bases and J lost 9 bases. In DNA, the CDR3 is TGTGCCAGCAGTCGAGGGACAGGGCCCCAGCATTTT. This gives the protein CASSRGTGPQHF. Together with reference TRBV2 and TRBJ1-5, the CDR3 gives the full variable domain: EPEVTQTPSHQVTQMGQEVILRCVPISNHLYFYWYRQILGQKVEFLVSFYNNEISEKSEIFDDQFSVERPDGSNFTLKIRSTKLEDSAMYFCASSRGTGPQHFGDGTRLSIL.

This rearrangement joins TRBV28 to TRBJ2-4; the D gene is possibly TRBD1 (6 bases). V lost 3 bases and J 1 base, leaving 16 bases between the germline ends. The CDR3 runs 17 residues. The germline gives CDR1 MDHEN, CDR2 SYDVKM. The CDR3 DNA sequence: TGTGCCAGCAGTTTCACTGGGGGCCTGGGTGCCAAAAACATTCAGTACTTC. Its protein product is CASSFTGGLGAKNIQYF.

This clone appeared a single time. The rearrangement links TRBV9 to TRBJ2-3; possible D gene TRBD2, 6 bases. The CDR3 totals 14 residues. The germline V gene has CDR1 SGDLS and CDR2 YYNGEE. The V gene lost 0 bases and the J gene lost 5 bases, with 10 bases spanning the gap. The CDR3 here is CASSVELAKDTQYF. CDR3 nucleotide sequence: TGTGCCAGCAGCGTAGAACTAGCAAAAGATACGCAGTATTTT.

This chain links TRBV6-1 with TRBJ2-7, with D hard to call. This CDR3 contains 15 residues. V lost 0 bases and J 3 bases, leaving 12 bases between the germline ends. From germline, CDR1 is MNHNS and CDR2 SASEGT. CDR3 sequence reads: CASSEAPPGFYEQYF. The DNA of the CDR3 is TGTGCCAGCAGTGAAGCCCCCCCCGGTTTCTACGAGCAGTACTTC.

This chain links TRBV6-6 with TRBJ2-7, with 7 bases aligning to TRBD2. There are 15 residues in the CDR3. V gave up 8 bases and J gave up 0 bases; unmatched junction bases: 10. Germline V gene lookup returns CDR1 MNHNY and CDR2 SVGAGI (reference sequence). Here the CDR3 reads CASGGGRGTSYEQYF. The CDR3 DNA follows: TGTGCCAGCGGCGGCGGGCGGGGGACCTCCTACGAGCAGTACTTC.

This clone was observed once. This chain uses TRBV27 with TRBJ1-2; D might be TRBD1 (5 bases). Germline lookup yields CDR1 MNHEY and CDR2 SMNVEV (reference sequence). There are 17 residues in the CDR3. V lost 6 bases and J lost 2, with 22 bases in between. The CDR3 here is CASSTRQPQSTNYGYTF. For the CDR3, the DNA is TGTGCCAGCAGCACACGACAGCCCCAAAGTACAAACTATGGCTACACCTTC.

This chain uses TRBV5-1 with TRBJ1-1; D may be TRBD1 (6 bases). Germline CDR1 SGHRS, CDR2 YFSETQ. This CDR3 has 14 residues. V was cut by 6 bases and J by 0 bases, with 12 bases left in between. CDR3 residues: CASTKDRLNTEAFF. In DNA form, the CDR3 reads TGCGCCAGCACAAAGGACAGATTGAACACTGAAGCTTTCTTT. Using reference TRBV5-1 and TRBJ1-1 for the parts outside the CDR3, the full variable domain is KAGVTQTPRYLIKTRGQQVTLSCSPISGHRSVSWYQQTPGQGLQFLFEYFSETQRNKGNFPGRFSGRQFSNSRSEMNVSTLELGDSALYLCASTKDRLNTEAFFGQGTRLTVV.

The chain is built from TRBV27 and TRBJ2-3, with a tentative D call TRBD2 (5 bases). The germline V gene has CDR1 MNHEY and CDR2 SMNVEV (reference sequence). The V and J ends lost 8 bases and 4 bases respectively, with 10 bases between them. This CDR3 comprises 12 residues. The CDR3: CASGRGPDTQYF. CDR3 coding DNA: TGTGCCAGCGGCCGGGGTCCAGATACGCAGTATTTT.

The V gene is TRBV11-2, the J gene TRBJ2-7; 10 bases are shared with TRBD2. The CDR3 is made up of 14 amino acids. V lost 5 bases to trimming and J lost 7 bases; unmatched junction nucleotides: 8. Germline-derived CDR1 and CDR2 are SGHAT and FQNNGV. The CDR3 nucleotides are TGTGCCAGCAGCCTTCCGGGACTAGCGAGGGAGCAGTACGTC. This translates into CASSLPGLAREQYV.

The sample holds one count of this clone. The chain combines TRBV7-9 with TRBJ2-2; 7 positions agree with TRBD1. Germline V gives CDR1 SEHNR, CDR2 FQNEAQ (reference sequence). The CDR3 is made up of 17 amino acids. V gave up 1 base and J gave up 2 bases; unmatched junction bases: 7. In DNA, the CDR3 is TGTGCCAGCAGCTTAGGGTCCGGGACAGTAAACACCGGGGAGCTGTTTTTT. Residues: CASSLGSGTVNTGELFF. Complete variable domain (other parts from reference TRBV7-9 and TRBJ2-2): DTGVSQNPRHKITKRGQNVTFRCDPISEHNRLYWYRQTLGQGPEFLTYFQNEAQLEKSRLLSDRFSAERPKGSFSTLEIQRTEQGDSAMYLCASSLGSGTVNTGELFFGEGSRLTVL.

The chain couples TRBV29-1 to TRBJ2-5; a weak D match, TRBD2 (6 bases). CDR3 size: 13 residues. Germline-derived CDR1 and CDR2 are SQVTM and ANQGSEA. Trimming removed 4 bases at V and 5 bases at J, with 14 bases between. DNA of the CDR3: TGCAGCGTTGCCCGGGGAGGCGAGGAGACCCAGTACTTC. It yields the protein CSVARGGEETQYF.

This chain's CDR3 is CASSSLGQGEGGYTF. CDR3 nucleotides: TGTGCCAGCAGCTCCCTTGGACAGGGGGAAGGTGGCTACACCTTC. The chain employs TRBV7-6 and TRBJ1-2; 10 nucleotides align to TRBD1. The CDR3 sequence is 15 residues long. The trim removed 4 bases at V and 7 bases at J, leaving 9 bases unmatched. The germline CDR1 and CDR2 sequences are SGHVS and FNYEAQ. The full variable domain, its missing parts supplied by reference TRBV7-6 and TRBJ1-2, is GAGVSQSPRYKVTKRGQDVALRCDPISGHVSLYWYRQALGQGPEFLTYFNYEAQQDKSGLPNDRFSAERPEGSISTLTIQRTEQRDSAMYRCASSSLGQGEGGYTFGSGTRLTVV.

The chain couples TRBV7-2 to TRBJ2-5, with a tentative D call TRBD2 (6 bases). Germline V gene sequence: CDR1 SGHTA, CDR2 FQGNSA. Trimming stripped 5 bases from V and 5 bases from J, with 21 bases between. The length of the CDR3 is 16 residues. As DNA, the CDR3 is TGTGCCAGCAGCCCCTGGGATCCGACGGAGGGCGAGACCCAGTACTTC. Residues: CASSPWDPTEGETQYF.

V usage is TRBV6-5 and J usage is TRBJ2-4, with D tentatively TRBD2 (5 bases). Trimming left V 4 bases short and J 8 bases short, with 15 bases between. CDR3 length equals 14 residues. Germline V gives CDR1 MNHEY, CDR2 SVGAGI. For the CDR3, the DNA is TGTGCCAGCAGTTCTACAAGGGTGAGGGACATTCAGTACTTC. It is translated as CASSSTRVRDIQYF.